This TCR beta chain was captured in a study of radiotherapy plus CTLA-4 blockade in lung cancer. The wider study: Objective responses were observed in about 17% of patients, and disease control was achieved by just over 30%.

Clones were sequenced by immunoSEQ multiplex PCR, and TCRdb holds only the in-frame ones, with some missing. This table holds fewer than 40,000 clones, over 70% found once. Overall study findings and caveats: Clones of tumor-derived TCRs expanded in blood after radiotherapy plus ipilimumab. Reportedly, early blood T cell clone dynamics best predicted response, with interferon-beta.

Comment on this clone: The antigen is unknown.

Per the germline V gene, CDR1 is SGHVS and CDR2 is FNYEAQ. The CDR3 contains 17 residues. V was cut by 1 base and J by 0 bases, with 13 bases left in between. This sequence originates from a human donor with non-small cell lung cancer who had stable disease on radiotherapy plus ipilimumab. The sequences come from peripheral blood, collected from a patient treated with radiotherapy plus ipilimumab. The genes are TRBV7-6 and TRBJ1-3; D remains ambiguous. CDR3 sequence reads: CASSLESRLRSGNTIYF. The CDR3 region has the DNA TGTGCCAGCAGCTTAGAAAGTAGGCTTCGCTCTGGAAACACCATATATTTT.